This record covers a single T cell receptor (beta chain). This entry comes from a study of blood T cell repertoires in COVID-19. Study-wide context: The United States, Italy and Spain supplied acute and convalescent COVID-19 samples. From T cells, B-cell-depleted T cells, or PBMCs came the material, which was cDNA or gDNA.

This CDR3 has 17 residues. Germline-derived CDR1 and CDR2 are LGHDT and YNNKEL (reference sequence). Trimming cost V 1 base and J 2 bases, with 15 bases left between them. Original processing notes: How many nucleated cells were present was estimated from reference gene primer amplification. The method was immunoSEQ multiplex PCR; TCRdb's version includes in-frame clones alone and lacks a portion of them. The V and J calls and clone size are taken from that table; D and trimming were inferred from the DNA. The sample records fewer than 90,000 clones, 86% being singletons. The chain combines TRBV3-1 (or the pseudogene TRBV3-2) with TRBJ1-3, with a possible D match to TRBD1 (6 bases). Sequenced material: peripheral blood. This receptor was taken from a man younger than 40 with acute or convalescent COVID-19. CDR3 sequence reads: CASSQGGQGLTGNTIYF. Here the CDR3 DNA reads TGTGCCAGCAGCCAAGGTGGCCAGGGGCTTACTGGAAACACCATATATTTT.